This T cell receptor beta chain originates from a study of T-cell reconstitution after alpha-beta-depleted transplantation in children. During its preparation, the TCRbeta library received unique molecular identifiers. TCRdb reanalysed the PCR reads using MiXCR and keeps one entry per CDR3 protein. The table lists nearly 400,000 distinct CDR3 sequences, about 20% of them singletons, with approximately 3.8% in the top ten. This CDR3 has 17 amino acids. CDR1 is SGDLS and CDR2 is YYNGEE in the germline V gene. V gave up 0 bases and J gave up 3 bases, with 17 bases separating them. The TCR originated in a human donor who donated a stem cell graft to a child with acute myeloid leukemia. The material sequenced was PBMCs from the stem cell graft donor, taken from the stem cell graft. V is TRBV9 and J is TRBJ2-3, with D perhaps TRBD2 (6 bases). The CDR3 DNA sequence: TGTGCCAGCAGCGTAGAATGGACGGGAGTGGGTACAGATACGCAGTATTTT. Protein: CASSVEWTGVGTDTQYF.